This T cell receptor beta chain derives from a study of CD8 T cells in Susac syndrome. V was trimmed by 7 bases and J by 3 bases, leaving 9 bases between them. The germline CDR1 and CDR2 sequences are SQVTM and ANQGSEA. The CDR3 covers 11 residues. The authors reverse transcribed roughly 0.5 to 1 ug RNA with random hexamers. TCRdb called the immunoSEQ multiplex PCR reads again in MiXCR, with one record for every CDR3 protein. The sample contains roughly 190,000 distinct CDR3 sequences, about 95% of which appear only once. This receptor was obtained from a human donor in good health. The source material was CD4+ T cells from PBMCs. The rearrangement uses TRBV29-1 and TRBJ1-1, with D hard to call. The CDR3 reads CSGGQDTEAFF. The CDR3 DNA follows: TGCAGCGGGGGTCAGGACACTGAAGCTTTCTTT.